The next 25 T cell receptor beta chains were all read from a single sample in a study of OX40 agonist ivuxolimab in advanced cancers. This table comes from immunoSEQ multiplex PCR, and its TCRdb copy is limited to in-frame clones, with some not included. The sample contains 25,000 or so clones, around nine tenths of which appear only once. This specimen consisted of CD4+ or CD8+ T cells sorted from blood, obtained in a trial of the OX40 agonist ivuxolimab. The source of these receptors is an adult with an advanced solid tumor such as melanoma, head and neck, liver or kidney cancer.

This chain uses TRBV6-6 with TRBJ2-3, with 13 positions matching TRBD2. The CDR3 spans 15 residues. Unmatched junction bases numbered 9, after V lost 2 bases and J lost 13 bases. Looked up from germline, CDR1 is MNHNY and CDR2 is SVGAGI (reference sequence). This chain's CDR3 is CASSYQGTSGTLEYF. Here the CDR3 DNA reads TGTGCCAGCAGTTACCAGGGGACTAGCGGGACATTAGAGTATTTT.

The chain links TRBV7-9 to TRBJ1-1; D call uncertain. This CDR3 has 15 amino acids. Germline CDR1 is SEHNR and CDR2 is FQNEAQ (reference sequence). Trimming left V 3 bases short and J 8 bases short, with 19 bases between. CDR3 nucleotide sequence: TGTGCCAGCAGCTTTAGTATCGGCAGGAGCGTAGAAGCTTTCTTT. This translates into CASSFSIGRSVEAFF.

V is TRBV2 and J is TRBJ2-7; D remains unclear. CDR1 and CDR2 from the germline V gene are SNHLY and FYNNEI. There are 13 residues in the CDR3. Trimming cost V 0 bases and J 4 bases, with 7 bases left between them. Here the CDR3 reads CASSEAFLYEQYF. CDR3 nucleotide sequence: TGTGCCAGCAGTGAAGCGTTTTTATACGAGCAGTACTTC. The full variable domain, in which reference TRBV2 and TRBJ2-7 provide the parts outside the CDR3, is EPEVTQTPSHQVTQMGQEVILRCVPISNHLYFYWYRQILGQKVEFLVSFYNNEISEKSEIFDDQFSVERPDGSNFTLKIRSTKLEDSAMYFCASSEAFLYEQYFGPGTRLTVT.

V is TRBV5-1 and J is TRBJ1-4; D gene ambiguous. V was pared by 0 bases and J by 0 bases, with 12 bases between. This CDR3 is built from 17 residues. The germline V gene encodes CDR1 SGHRS and CDR2 YFSETQ. The CDR3 here is CASSLAPTSATNEKLFF. CDR3 coding DNA: TGCGCCAGCAGCTTGGCTCCGACGTCTGCAACTAATGAAAAACTGTTTTTT.

This chain joins TRBV6-5 and TRBJ1-2; 7 nucleotides line up with TRBD1. J gave up 3 bases and V 6 bases, and 10 bases lay outside the gene matches. The CDR3 is made up of 15 amino acids. The germline CDR1 and CDR2 sequences are MNHEY and SVGAGI. The CDR3 protein is CASRGTGQGDYGYTF. The CDR3 DNA is TGTGCCAGCAGAGGGACGGGGCAGGGGGACTATGGCTACACCTTC.

The chain is built from TRBV18 and TRBJ1-2; 7 bases are a match to TRBD1. The CDR3 contains 17 residues. Unmatched junction bases numbered 14, after V lost 3 bases and J lost 4 bases. The germline V gene has CDR1 KGHSH and CDR2 LQKENI. The CDR3 spells CASSPSVRDRPIYGYTF. The DNA for the CDR3 is TGTGCCAGCTCACCCAGTGTTAGGGACAGACCTATCTATGGCTACACCTTC.

J is TRBJ1-3 and V is TRBV9; D gene unclear. Trimming cost V 0 bases and J 0 bases, with 10 bases left between them. Germline CDR1 reads SGDLS; CDR2 reads YYNGEE. The length of the CDR3 is 16 residues. The CDR3 loop is CASSVERRLSGNTIYF. CDR3 sequence (DNA): TGTGCCAGCAGCGTAGAGCGCCGCCTCTCTGGAAACACCATATATTTT.

The rearrangement joins TRBV7-2 to TRBJ2-7; 8 nucleotides line up with TRBD2. J gave up 1 base and V 1 base, and 6 bases lay outside the gene matches. Germline CDR1 reads SGHTA; CDR2 reads FQGNSA. The CDR3 spans 16 residues. The CDR3 loop reads CASSLVALAESYEQYF. The CDR3 DNA reads TGTGCCAGCAGCTTAGTGGCACTAGCGGAGTCCTACGAGCAGTACTTC.

The chain uses TRBV18 and TRBJ1-5; D is ambiguous. Trimming pared 6 bases from V and 4 bases from J, leaving 13 bases between. The CDR3 is 14 amino acids. Germline CDR1 KGHSH, CDR2 LQKENI. Here the CDR3 DNA reads TGTGCCAGCTCCCTTAAAGAAGGAAATCAGCCCCAGCATTTT. It specifies CASSLKEGNQPQHF.

J is TRBJ2-3 and V is TRBV18; no firm D call. CDR3 length: 15 amino acids. Germline V lookup: CDR1 KGHSH, CDR2 LQKENI. Trimming shortened V by 6 bases and J by 4 bases, and 17 bases separated the two germline ends. The DNA of the CDR3 is TGTGCCAGCTCCCTCTCATCCTCCCTCCCAGATACGCAGTATTTT. Translation gives CASSLSSSLPDTQYF. The full variable domain, in which reference TRBV18 and TRBJ2-3 provide the parts outside the CDR3, is NAGVMQNPRHLVRRRGQEARLRCSPMKGHSHVYWYRQLPEEGLKFMVYLQKENIIDESGMPKERFSAEFPKEGPSILRIQQVVRGDSAAYFCASSLSSSLPDTQYFGPGTRLTVL.

The rearrangement links TRBV19 to TRBJ2-3; TRBD2 matches 10 bases. The germline V gene encodes CDR1 LNHDA and CDR2 SQIVND (reference sequence). This CDR3 has 16 residues. With V trimmed by 3 bases and J by 8 bases, 11 bases remained unmatched. The DNA of the CDR3 is TGTGCCAGTAGTATCAGGGCTAGCGGGAGTCTGGTTACGCAGTATTTT. Its translation is CASSIRASGSLVTQYF.

CDR3 DNA: TGTGCCAGCAGCCCCTCAGGGGAGGGAAATCAGCCCCAGCATTTT. Translating it yields CASSPSGEGNQPQHF. V is TRBV9 and J is TRBJ1-5; possible D gene TRBD1, 6 bases. The length of the CDR3 is 15 residues. Trimming shortened V by 4 bases and J by 4 bases, and 15 bases separated the two germline ends. CDR1 is SGDLS and CDR2 is YYNGEE in the germline V gene.

This clone was seen just once. The chain is built from TRBV11-2 and TRBJ1-6; TRBD1 might be the D (5 bases). Germline-derived CDR1 and CDR2 are SGHAT and FQNNGV. This CDR3 contains 15 residues. Trimming took 7 bases from V and 2 from J, leaving 12 bases between them. The CDR3 DNA sequence: TGTGCCAGCACCCAGGGTTCTGCCTATAATTCACCCCTCCACTTT. Encoded protein: CASTQGSAYNSPLHF.

The chain joins TRBV7-3 to TRBJ2-2, with D perhaps matching TRBD1 (5 bases). Germline loops: CDR1 SGHTA, CDR2 FQGTGA. V lost 0 bases and J 5 bases, leaving 10 bases between the germline ends. This CDR3 comprises 15 residues. The DNA for the CDR3 is TGTGCCAGCAGCTTAACAGGCCAGGGAACCGGGGAGCTGTTTTTT. Protein sequence: CASSLTGQGTGELFF.

The CDR3 sequence is CASSLGTGMNTEAFF. The CDR3 DNA sequence: TGCGCCAGCAGCTTAGGGACAGGCATGAACACTGAAGCTTTCTTT. The J gene is TRBJ1-1, the V gene TRBV5-1, with 8 bases lining up with TRBD1. This CDR3 region has 15 residues. Trimming took 2 bases from V and 0 from J; bases not matched to a gene: 3. Per the germline V gene, CDR1 is SGHRS and CDR2 is YFSETQ.

The genes are TRBV28 and TRBJ1-2, with a tentative D call TRBD1 (5 bases). CDR1 and CDR2 from the germline V gene are MDHEN and SYDVKM. V lost 5 bases and J lost 4, with 17 bases in between. The CDR3 runs 15 residues. CDR3 DNA sequence: TGTGCCAGCAGTCCGGGGACGGCGGTGGGCTATGGCTACACCTTC. Amino acid sequence: CASSPGTAVGYGYTF.

This clone was observed once. This chain links TRBV5-1 with TRBJ2-7, with 7 bases lining up with TRBD2. Germline assignment: CDR1 SGHRS and CDR2 YFSETQ. V was clipped by 5 bases and J by 6 bases; unmatched bases: 14. This CDR3 comprises 15 residues. The CDR3 nucleotides are TGCGCCAGCAGTTCGTCTGGCGGGAGAACCTTCGAGCAGTACTTC. This encodes CASSSSGGRTFEQYF. The variable domain in full, with the rest retrieved from reference TRBV5-1 and TRBJ2-7, is KAGVTQTPRYLIKTRGQQVTLSCSPISGHRSVSWYQQTPGQGLQFLFEYFSETQRNKGNFPGRFSGRQFSNSRSEMNVSTLELGDSALYLCASSSSGGRTFEQYFGPGTRLTVT.

CDR3 bases: TGTGCCAGCAGCTTAGGCCGACAGTCCTACAATGAGCAGTTCTTC. Protein sequence: CASSLGRQSYNEQFF. The V and J genes are TRBV7-8 and TRBJ2-1; the D gene is possibly TRBD1 (5 bases). Germline-derived CDR1 and CDR2 are SGHVS and FQNEAQ. The ends were cut back, 1 base at V and 1 base at J, with 8 bases in the middle. The CDR3 length is 15 residues.

V usage is TRBV28 and J usage is TRBJ1-2, with D perhaps matching TRBD1 (6 bases). This CDR3 has 15 amino acids. V dropped 3 bases and J dropped 7 bases, with 18 bases sitting between them. CDR1 MDHEN and CDR2 SYDVKM come from the germline V gene. CDR3 nucleotide sequence: TGTGCCAGCAGTTTCCCAGTTCCGGGGGCCTTTGGCTACACCTTC. Its translation is CASSFPVPGAFGYTF.

CDR3 bases: TGCGCCAGCAGTCACCCAGGGGCTCAGCCCCAGCATTTT. Translating gives CASSHPGAQPQHF. The chain employs TRBV5-1 and TRBJ1-5; maybe TRBD1 (6 bases). The V gene's germline CDR1 is SGHRS and CDR2 YFSETQ. CDR3 length: 13 amino acids. Trimming removed 5 bases at V and 6 bases at J, with 12 bases between.

This chain links TRBV7-2 with TRBJ2-3; D tentatively reads TRBD1 or TRBD2 (5 bases each). Trimming pared 6 bases from V and 9 bases from J, leaving 19 bases between. In germline, CDR1 is SGHTA, CDR2 FQGNSA. The CDR3 is made up of 14 amino acids. CDR3 bases: TGTGCCAGCAGTCCCGGGGCCATGATGAACACGCAGTATTTT. Translating it yields CASSPGAMMNTQYF.

The chain is built from TRBV7-8 and TRBJ2-3, with 11 positions matching TRBD2. The CDR3 sequence is 15 residues long. From germline, CDR1 is SGHVS and CDR2 FQNEAQ. V was pared by 6 bases and J by 7 bases, with 9 bases of the junction left unmatched. CDR3 bases: TGTGCCAGCAGGCTAACTAGCGGGAGTTTGAATACGCAGTATTTT. Amino acid sequence: CASRLTSGSLNTQYF.

This clone occurred once. CDR3: CASSESRLAVSYEQYF. CDR3 DNA sequence: TGCGCCAGCAGTGAGTCGCGTCTAGCGGTGTCCTACGAGCAGTACTTC. The chain employs TRBV10-2 and TRBJ2-7, with 7 bases lining up with TRBD2. This CDR3 has 16 amino acids. In germline, CDR1 is WSHSY, CDR2 SAAADI. The V segment lost 0 bases and the J segment 1 base; nucleotides outside the gene matches: 6.

The chain recombines TRBV5-6 with TRBJ1-3; 8 positions agree with TRBD1. The trim removed 6 bases at V and 4 bases at J, leaving 12 bases unmatched. The germline V gene has CDR1 SGHDT and CDR2 YYEEEE. This CDR3 comprises 16 residues. The CDR3 coding sequence is TGTGCCAGCACCACAGGACAGGGCCTCTCGGGAAACACCATATATTTT. It translates to CASTTGQGLSGNTIYF.

V and J are TRBV4-2 and TRBJ2-7, with TRBD2 matching over 11 bases. Looked up from germline, CDR1 is LGHNA and CDR2 is YNFKEQ. Losses at the gene ends were 1 base for V and 6 bases for J; bases not matched to a gene: 5. The length of the CDR3 is 15 residues. CDR3 in amino acids: CASSQAVAGGFEQYF. CDR3 in DNA: TGTGCCAGCAGCCAAGCAGTAGCGGGAGGGTTCGAGCAGTACTTC.